This T cell receptor beta chain originates from a study of blood T cell repertoires in COVID-19. Study overall: Some COVID-19 samples were acute and others convalescent; all came from the United States, Italy and Spain. From T cells, B-cell-depleted T cells, or PBMCs came the material, which was cDNA or gDNA.

Original data processing: Amplifying reference gene primers gave estimates of nucleated cell counts. Here immunoSEQ multiplex PCR was the method, and the copy in TCRdb shows in-frame clones only, minus some. V and J calls and clone size are given by that table; D and trimming were obtained from the DNA. The table shows approximately 200,000 clones, with around 89% occurring only once. This CDR3 has 13 amino acids. Germline V gene sequence: CDR1 MNHEY, CDR2 SVGAGI. The V end was cut by 8 bases, the J end by 0 bases, with 10 bases between. The receptor's source is a woman between 25 and 40 years old with acute or convalescent COVID-19. The V gene is TRBV6-5, the J gene TRBJ1-2; no definite D call. Input material: peripheral blood. In DNA form, the CDR3 reads TGTGCCAGCCGGAGGGATGCTAACTATGGCTACACCTTC. This codes for CASRRDANYGYTF.